The 18 T cell receptor beta chains below come from one sample, sequenced in a study of blood T cell repertoires in COVID-19. Assay: immunoSEQ multiplex PCR; the TCRdb copy retains only in-frame clones and omits some. The data hold about 75,000 clones, with approximately 92% observed a single time. The sequenced material came from peripheral blood. The receptors were sampled from a human donor in a cohort sampled during active COVID-19.

V and J are TRBV7-6 and TRBJ2-2; D is perhaps TRBD2 (6 bases). The CDR3 spans 16 residues. Germline V gene data show CDR1 as SGHVS and CDR2 as FNYEAQ. Trimming cost V 5 bases and J 6 bases, with 19 bases left between them. The CDR3, as DNA: TGTGCCAGCAGCCGTGGGACTCCCGAAGCGCCCGGGGAGCTGTTTTTT. Translation: CASSRGTPEAPGELFF.

This sequence joins TRBV6-1 and TRBJ2-7, with TRBD1 identical over 8 bases. V was pared by 4 bases and J by 4 bases, with 12 bases of the junction left unmatched. Germline CDR1 MNHNS, CDR2 SASEGT. This CDR3 is 16 amino acids long. The CDR3 bases are TGTGCCAGCAGTGGAGCCCCCGGACAGGGTCAATACGAGCAGTACTTC. Amino acid sequence: CASSGAPGQGQYEQYF.

The rearrangement links TRBV6-5 to TRBJ2-1, with TRBD2 matching over 12 bases. CDR3 length: 15 residues. CDR1 is MNHEY and CDR2 is SVGAGI in the germline V gene. V lost 8 bases to trimming and J lost 5 bases; unmatched junction nucleotides: 7. CDR3 DNA sequence: TGTGCCAGCGGCACTAGCGGGGGGTTAAACAATGAGCAGTTCTTC. Its protein is CASGTSGGLNNEQFF.

In its sample, this clone was seen a few times. The chain couples TRBV7-8 to TRBJ2-2, with D unresolved. This CDR3 has 15 residues. Trimming pared 1 base from V and 2 bases from J, leaving 8 bases between. Looked up from germline, CDR1 is SGHVS and CDR2 is FQNEAQ. The CDR3 coding sequence is TGTGCCAGCAGCTTAGTGGCCTTAAACACCGGGGAGCTGTTTTTT. Protein: CASSLVALNTGELFF.

The V and J genes are TRBV30 and TRBJ2-2, with a weak D call TRBD1 (5 bases). This CDR3 region has 11 residues. Germline V lookup: CDR1 GTSNPN, CDR2 SVGIG (reference sequence). Trimming took off 8 bases at V and 4 bases at J, with 8 bases between the two ends. CDR3 sequence (DNA): TGTGCCAGGGGTAGCACCGGGGAGCTGTTTTTT. Its translation is CARGSTGELFF.

The chain is built from TRBV3-1 (or the pseudogene TRBV3-2) and TRBJ2-1, with 8 bases matching TRBD1. The CDR3 consists of 16 residues. V dropped 5 bases and J dropped 7; count of bases not matched to a gene: 13. Germline V gives CDR1 LGHDT, CDR2 YNNKEL (reference sequence). CDR3 in DNA: TGTGCCAGCAGCAAGAGGACAGGGACGTGGGGGAATGAGCAGTTCTTC. This sequence encodes CASSKRTGTWGNEQFF.

The chain couples TRBV6-6 to TRBJ1-5, with D possibly matching TRBD1 (5 bases). V lost 7 bases, J lost 7 bases, and 14 bases lay in between. CDR1 and CDR2 from the germline V gene are MNHNY and SVGAGI (reference sequence). The CDR3 extends over 13 amino acids. CDR3 sequence (DNA): TGTGCCAGCACCTACGACAGAGAACAGCCCCAGCATTTT. Its translation: CASTYDREQPQHF.

This chain connects TRBV11-3 to TRBJ2-2, with 7 bases lining up with TRBD2. This CDR3 spans 14 amino acids. V lost 8 bases, J lost 5 bases, and 8 bases stayed unmatched. Germline-derived CDR1 and CDR2 are SGHNT and YENEEA. CDR3 nucleotides: TGTGCCAGCTCCGAAGGGAGGGCTACCGGGGAGCTGTTTTTT. It yields the protein CASSEGRATGELFF.

The chain employs TRBV19 and TRBJ1-5; 7 bases map to TRBD1. CDR1 and CDR2 from the germline V gene are LNHDA and SQIVND (reference sequence). The CDR3 totals 17 residues. Trimming at V came to 5 bases and at J to 0 bases, leaving 10 bases not matched to a gene. CDR3 in amino acids: CASSPSGTAYSNQPQHF. In DNA form, the CDR3 reads TGTGCCAGTAGTCCCTCTGGGACAGCCTATAGCAATCAGCCCCAGCATTTT.

The chain recombines TRBV28 with TRBJ2-7; TRBD1 is a possible D gene (6 bases). The CDR3 length is 15 residues. The V end lost 5 bases, the J end lost 3 bases, and 17 bases lay between the germline ends. CDR1 MDHEN and CDR2 SYDVKM come from the germline V gene. The CDR3 is CASSRQSTGLYEQYF. The CDR3 bases are TGTGCCAGCAGTCGGCAATCGACAGGACTCTACGAGCAGTACTTC.

This clone has only a few counts. The chain has TRBV18 and TRBJ2-5, with 12 bases aligning to TRBD2. The J segment lost 5 bases and the V segment lost 1 base, leaving 14 bases of the junction unmatched. Germline assignment: CDR1 KGHSH and CDR2 LQKENI. This CDR3 has 19 residues. Written as DNA, the CDR3 is TGTGCCAGCTCACCACTCTCGGCTAGCGGGGGGGCCGGATCGGAGACCCAGTACTTC. Translating it yields CASSPLSASGGAGSETQYF.

The chain links TRBV6-6 to TRBJ1-3; 8 bases align to TRBD1. CDR1 MNHNY and CDR2 SVGAGI come from the germline V gene (reference sequence). V trimming: 6 bases; J trimming: 2 bases; junction bases outside the gene matches: 6. There are 15 residues in the CDR3. CDR3 amino acids: CASRSAGGAGNTIYF. The DNA of the CDR3 is TGTGCCAGCAGATCTGCAGGGGGCGCTGGAAACACCATATATTTT.

This clone came up a few times. V gene TRBV2 combines with J gene TRBJ2-5, with a possible D match to TRBD2 (7 bases). V shed 6 bases and J shed 1 base, with 18 bases lying between them. Germline CDR1 and CDR2: SNHLY and FYNNEI. This CDR3 comprises 16 residues. The CDR3 protein is CASRDRSGVFQETQYF. The DNA of the CDR3 is TGTGCCAGCAGAGACAGGAGCGGGGTGTTCCAAGAGACCCAGTACTTC.

The V and J genes are TRBV6-5 and TRBJ2-1, with D possibly being TRBD1 (5 bases). The germline V and J ends were trimmed by 2 bases and 7 bases, with 6 bases remaining between them. The CDR3 loop spans 12 amino acids. CDR1 is MNHEY and CDR2 is SVGAGI in the germline V gene. CDR3 amino acids: CASSYAGNEQFF. The CDR3 nucleotides read TGTGCCAGCAGTTACGCAGGGAATGAGCAGTTCTTC.

This clone was counted a few times. The V and J genes are TRBV3-1 (or the pseudogene TRBV3-2) and TRBJ2-7, with D possibly being TRBD2 (5 bases). Trimming shortened V by 0 bases and J by 4 bases, and 7 bases separated the two germline ends. From germline, CDR1 is LGHDT and CDR2 YNNKEL (reference sequence). The CDR3 consists of 13 residues. For the CDR3, the DNA is TGTGCCAGCAGCCAAGACGGACTTTACGAGCAGTACTTC. Its protein is CASSQDGLYEQYF.

The chain joins TRBV3-1 (or the pseudogene TRBV3-2) to TRBJ2-3; TRBD2 aligns across 13 bases. V was clipped by 6 bases and J by 5 bases; unmatched bases: 5. From germline, CDR1 is LGHDT and CDR2 YNNKEL (reference sequence). The CDR3 length is 15 residues. CDR3 sequence: CASRLTSGGGDTQYF. The CDR3 coding sequence is TGTGCCAGCAGACTAACTAGCGGGGGGGGAGATACGCAGTATTTT.

The chain is built from TRBV27 and TRBJ1-1, with D perhaps matching TRBD1 (6 bases). The CDR3 totals 15 residues. The V gene's germline CDR1 is MNHEY and CDR2 SMNVEV (reference sequence). V lost 7 bases and J lost 0, with 15 bases in between. The CDR3 nucleotides read TGTGCCAGCACGAGGGGGGGAGTATTGAACACTGAAGCTTTCTTT. Amino acids: CASTRGGVLNTEAFF.

This clone was seen more than once but under ten times. This sequence joins TRBV28 and TRBJ1-5; maybe TRBD1 (5 bases). This CDR3 has 14 residues. Germline V gene lookup returns CDR1 MDHEN and CDR2 SYDVKM. Trimming left V 11 bases short and J 7 bases short, with 21 bases between. As DNA, the CDR3 is TGTGCCGCCAGAGCGGGAGGGACGAGCCAGCCCCAGCATTTT. Translated, it gives CAARAGGTSQPQHF. Filled out from reference TRBV28 and TRBJ1-5, the complete variable domain reads DVKVTQSSRYLVKRTGEKVFLECVQDMDHENMFWYRQDPGLGLRLIYFSYDVKMKEKGDIPEGYSVSREKKERFSLILESASTNQTSMYLCAARAGGTSQPQHFGDGTRLSIL.